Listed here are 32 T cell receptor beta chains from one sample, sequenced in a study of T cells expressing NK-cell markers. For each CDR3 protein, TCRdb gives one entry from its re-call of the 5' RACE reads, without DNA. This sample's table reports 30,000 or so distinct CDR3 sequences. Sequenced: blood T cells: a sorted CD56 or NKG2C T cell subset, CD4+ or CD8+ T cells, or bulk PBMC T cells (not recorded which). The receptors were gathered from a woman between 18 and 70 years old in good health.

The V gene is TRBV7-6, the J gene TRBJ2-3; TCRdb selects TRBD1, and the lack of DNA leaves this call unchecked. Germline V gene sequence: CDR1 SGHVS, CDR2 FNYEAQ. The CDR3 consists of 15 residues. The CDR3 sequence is CASSLAGQHTDTQYF.

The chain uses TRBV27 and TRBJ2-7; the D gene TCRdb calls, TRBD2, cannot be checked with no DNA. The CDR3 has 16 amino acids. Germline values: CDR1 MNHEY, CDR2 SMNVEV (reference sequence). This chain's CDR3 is CASSSGTSGTYYEQYF.

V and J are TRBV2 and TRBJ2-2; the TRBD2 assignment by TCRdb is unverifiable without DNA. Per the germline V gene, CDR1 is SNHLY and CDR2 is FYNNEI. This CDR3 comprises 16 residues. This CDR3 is CASSGLAGGRTGELFF.

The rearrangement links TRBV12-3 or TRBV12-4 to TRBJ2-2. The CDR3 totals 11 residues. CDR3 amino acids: CASWWAGELFF.

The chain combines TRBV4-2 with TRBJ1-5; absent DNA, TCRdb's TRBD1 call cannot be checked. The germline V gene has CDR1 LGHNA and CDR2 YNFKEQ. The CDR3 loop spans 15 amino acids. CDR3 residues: CASSQYRTGNQPQHF.

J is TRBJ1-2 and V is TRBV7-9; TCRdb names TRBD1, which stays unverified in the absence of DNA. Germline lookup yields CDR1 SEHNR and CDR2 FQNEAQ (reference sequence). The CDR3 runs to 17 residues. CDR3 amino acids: CASSAGSYRLPGYGYTF. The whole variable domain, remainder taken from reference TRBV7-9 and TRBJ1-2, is DTGVSQNPRHKITKRGQNVTFRCDPISEHNRLYWYRQTLGQGPEFLTYFQNEAQLEKSRLLSDRFSAERPKGSFSTLEIQRTEQGDSAMYLCASSAGSYRLPGYGYTFGSGTRLTVV.

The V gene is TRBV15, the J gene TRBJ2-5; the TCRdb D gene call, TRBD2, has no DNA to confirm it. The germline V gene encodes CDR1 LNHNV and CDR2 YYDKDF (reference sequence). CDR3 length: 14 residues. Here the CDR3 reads CATSRASGSETQYF.

The CDR3 loop reads CASSDTGNTGELFF. The chain is built from TRBV25-1 and TRBJ2-2; no DNA is available, so the TRBD1 call from TCRdb remains unchecked. This CDR3 comprises 14 residues. CDR1 is MGHDK and CDR2 is SYGVNS in the germline V gene.

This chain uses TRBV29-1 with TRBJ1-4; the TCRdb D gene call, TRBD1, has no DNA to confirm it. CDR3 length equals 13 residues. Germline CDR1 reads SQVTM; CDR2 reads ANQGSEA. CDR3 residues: CSVVIGGGEKLFF.

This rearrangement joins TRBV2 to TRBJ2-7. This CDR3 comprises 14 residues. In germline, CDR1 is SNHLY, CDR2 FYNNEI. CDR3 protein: CASSENGPSYEQYF.

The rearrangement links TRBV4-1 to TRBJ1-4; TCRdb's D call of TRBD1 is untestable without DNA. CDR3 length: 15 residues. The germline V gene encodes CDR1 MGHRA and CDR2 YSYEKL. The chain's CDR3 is CASSQERGLVQKLFF.

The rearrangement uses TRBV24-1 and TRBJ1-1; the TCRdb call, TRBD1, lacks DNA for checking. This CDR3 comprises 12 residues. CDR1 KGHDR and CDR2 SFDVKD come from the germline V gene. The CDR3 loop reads CATSDSRGRAFF.

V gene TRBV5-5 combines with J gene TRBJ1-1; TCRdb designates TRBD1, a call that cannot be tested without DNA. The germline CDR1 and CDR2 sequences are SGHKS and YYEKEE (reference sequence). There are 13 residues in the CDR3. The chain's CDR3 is CASSSTANTEAFF.

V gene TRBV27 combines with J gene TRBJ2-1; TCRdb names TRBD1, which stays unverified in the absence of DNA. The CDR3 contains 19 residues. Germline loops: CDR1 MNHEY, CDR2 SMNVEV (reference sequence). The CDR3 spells CASSPNEPRDGGPYNEQFF.

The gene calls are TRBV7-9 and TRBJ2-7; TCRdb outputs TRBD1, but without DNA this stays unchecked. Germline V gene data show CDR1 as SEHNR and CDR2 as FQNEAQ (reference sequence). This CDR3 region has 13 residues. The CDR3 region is CASSPYQGSEQYF.

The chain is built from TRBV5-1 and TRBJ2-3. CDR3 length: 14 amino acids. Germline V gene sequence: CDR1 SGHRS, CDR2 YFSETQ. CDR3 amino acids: CASSFSGVTDTQYF.

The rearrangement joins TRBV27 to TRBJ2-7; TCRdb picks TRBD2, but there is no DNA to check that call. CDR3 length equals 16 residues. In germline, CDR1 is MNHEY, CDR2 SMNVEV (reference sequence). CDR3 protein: CASSSFGLAGADEQYF.

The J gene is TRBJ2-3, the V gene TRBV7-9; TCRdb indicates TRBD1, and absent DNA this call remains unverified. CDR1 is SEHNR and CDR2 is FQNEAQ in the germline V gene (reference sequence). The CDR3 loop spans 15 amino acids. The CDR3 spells CATGGRQAPSDTQYF. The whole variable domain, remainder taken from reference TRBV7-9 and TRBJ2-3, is DTGVSQNPRHKITKRGQNVTFRCDPISEHNRLYWYRQTLGQGPEFLTYFQNEAQLEKSRLLSDRFSAERPKGSFSTLEIQRTEQGDSAMYLCATGGRQAPSDTQYFGPGTRLTVL.

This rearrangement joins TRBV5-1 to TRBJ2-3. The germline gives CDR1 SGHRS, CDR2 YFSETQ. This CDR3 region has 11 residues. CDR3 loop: CASSGSDTQYF.

The CDR3: CASRYGQFPYEQYF. The chain recombines TRBV27 with TRBJ2-7; TCRdb selects TRBD1, and the lack of DNA leaves this call unchecked. This CDR3 has 14 amino acids. Per germline, CDR1 MNHEY and CDR2 SMNVEV (reference sequence).

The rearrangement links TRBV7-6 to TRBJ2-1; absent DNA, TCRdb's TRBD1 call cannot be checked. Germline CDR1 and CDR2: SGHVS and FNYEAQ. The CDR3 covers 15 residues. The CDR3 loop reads CASSSAGVNGNEQFF.

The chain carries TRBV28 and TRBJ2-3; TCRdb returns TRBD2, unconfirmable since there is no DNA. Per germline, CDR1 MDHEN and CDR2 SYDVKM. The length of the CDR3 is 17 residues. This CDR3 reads CASSLPLAERSTDTQYF.

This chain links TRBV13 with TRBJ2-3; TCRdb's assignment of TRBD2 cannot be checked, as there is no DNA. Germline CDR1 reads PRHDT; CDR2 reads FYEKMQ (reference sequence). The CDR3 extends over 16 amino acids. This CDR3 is CASSSLSVGSEDTQYF.

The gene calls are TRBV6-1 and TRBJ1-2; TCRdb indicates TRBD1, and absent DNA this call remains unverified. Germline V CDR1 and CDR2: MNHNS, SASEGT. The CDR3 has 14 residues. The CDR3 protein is CASSLTGDPNGYTF.

CDR3 sequence reads: CASSATTGTSGRRNTQYF. The chain is built from TRBV13 and TRBJ2-3; TCRdb's D call, TRBD2, is unchecked because there is no DNA. Germline-derived CDR1 and CDR2 are PRHDT and FYEKMQ (reference sequence). The CDR3 runs 18 residues.

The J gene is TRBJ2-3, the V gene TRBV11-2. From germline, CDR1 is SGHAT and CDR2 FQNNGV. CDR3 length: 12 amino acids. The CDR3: CASSRSPDTQYF.

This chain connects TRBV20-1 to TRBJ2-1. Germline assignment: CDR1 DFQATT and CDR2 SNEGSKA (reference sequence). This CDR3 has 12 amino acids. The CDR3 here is CSATVAGNEQFF.

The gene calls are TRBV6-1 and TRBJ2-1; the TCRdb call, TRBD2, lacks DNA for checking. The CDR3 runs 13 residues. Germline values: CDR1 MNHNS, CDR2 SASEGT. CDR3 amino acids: CASIAGDINEQFF.

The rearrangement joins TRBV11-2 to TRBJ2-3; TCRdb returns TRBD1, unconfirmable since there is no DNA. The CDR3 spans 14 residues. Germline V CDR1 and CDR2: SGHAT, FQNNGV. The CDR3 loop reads CASSLENPPDTQYF.

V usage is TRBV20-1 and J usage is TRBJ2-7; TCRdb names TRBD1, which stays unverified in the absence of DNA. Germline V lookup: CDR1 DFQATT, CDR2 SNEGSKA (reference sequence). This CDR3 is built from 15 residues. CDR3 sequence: CSARVQPQGSYEQYF.

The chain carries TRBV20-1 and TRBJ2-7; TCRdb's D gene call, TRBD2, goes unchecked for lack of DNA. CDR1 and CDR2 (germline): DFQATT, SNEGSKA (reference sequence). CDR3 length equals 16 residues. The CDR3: CSATGLAGKSGYEQYF.

The CDR3 reads CASSSGYNEQFF. This chain uses TRBV12-3 or TRBV12-4 with TRBJ2-1. The CDR3 has 12 residues.